This record covers a single TCR beta chain. Libraries were prepared by immunoSEQ multiplex PCR; TCRdb keeps only in-frame clonotypes and omits some of them. The sample shows about 200,000 clones, 65% to 90% of them seen only once. The data are from a study of blood T cell repertoires in COVID-19. For the study at large: The samples span acute and convalescent COVID-19 from the United States, Italy and Spain. In each case, the material was cDNA or gDNA derived from T cells, B-cell-depleted T cells, or PBMCs.

The CDR3 has 16 amino acids. With 0 bases clipped from V and 4 bases from J, the junction kept 9 bases outside the gene matches. CDR1 and CDR2 (germline): SGHNT, YYREEE (reference sequence). Sequencing used peripheral blood. This sequence originates from a man aged 45-60 years with acute or convalescent COVID-19. The chain combines TRBV5-4 with TRBJ1-2; TRBD1 matches 7 bases. In DNA form, the CDR3 reads TGTGCCAGCAGCTTGGCCGGGACAGCGGAACCCTATGGCTACACCTTC. It is translated as CASSLAGTAEPYGYTF.